This T cell receptor (beta chain) was recovered during a study of CD8 T cells in ankylosing spondylitis. Findings and limits, study-wide: There was a TCR beta motif, made of fewer than 10 highly homologous variants, that appeared characteristic of ankylosing spondylitis blood.

MiXCR, run by TCRdb on the 5' RACE reads, gives a single entry per CDR3 protein. Among about 450,000 distinct CDR3 sequences, 20% to 30% were seen once, and the ten largest hold 0.75% to 0.9%. Trimming took 5 bases from V and 4 from J, leaving 9 bases between them. CDR3 size: 13 residues. Remarks on this clonotype: The target antigen is unknown.

The chain has TRBV12-3 or TRBV12-4 and TRBJ1-3; D is unclear. This receptor was identified in a male donor with ankylosing spondylitis. Input material: blood, either unsorted or a sorted T cell fraction (not recorded which). The CDR3 region has the DNA TGTGCCAGCAGTCGGACCTGGGGAAACACCATATATTTT. Amino acid sequence: CASSRTWGNTIYF.